These T cell receptor beta chains were read from a single sample in a study of blood T cell repertoires in COVID-19. Sequenced by immunoSEQ multiplex PCR; TCRdb stores in-frame clones only, minus some. The sample shows 53,000 or so clones, approximately 82% of them seen only once. The sequenced sample was peripheral blood. The receptor set was obtained from a human donor in a cohort sampled during active COVID-19. Each CDR3 is given with its conserved first and last residue. Each record gives: V gene, J gene, clone size, D gene, CDR3 DNA, CDR3 protein. A D gene is named only where the DNA matches it firmly. Clone size appears in some rows only: once, few, many, or a class for an expanded clone.

TRBV7-6	TRBJ2-1	NA	TRBD1	TGTGCCAGCAGCTTATCGGCAGGGGGCCAGGTCAATGAGCAGTTCTTC	CASSLSAGGQVNEQFF
TRBV3-1/TRBV3-2	TRBJ1-5	NA	NA	TGTGCCAGCAGCCAAGCAGTAAGTCAGCCCCAGCATTTT	CASSQAVSQPQHF
TRBV6-2/TRBV6-3	TRBJ2-7	few	NA	TGTGCCAGCAGCCTTTTGGAGGTCCACGAGCAGTACTTC	CASSLLEVHEQYF
TRBV28	TRBJ2-2	NA	TRBD1	TGTGCCAGCAGAAAACAGGGGGCGCAGGGCACCGGGGAGCTGTTTTTT	CASRKQGAQGTGELFF
TRBV5-1	TRBJ1-1	few	TRBD1	TGCGCCAGCAGCGGGACAGGGTCCACTGAAGCTTTCTTT	CASSGTGSTEAFF
TRBV5-1	TRBJ1-5	NA	NA	TGCGCCAGCAGCTTGGAGGGAGGATATAGCAATCAGCCCCAGCATTTT	CASSLEGGYSNQPQHF
TRBV29-1	TRBJ2-2	NA	NA	TGCAGCGTCGCCCCCCGGCGGGACACCGGGGAGCTGTTTTTT	CSVAPRRDTGELFF
TRBV28	TRBJ1-2	once	TRBD1	TGTGCCAGCAGTCTTTTGGACAGGCCTGATGGCTACACCTTC	CASSLLDRPDGYTF
TRBV19	TRBJ2-7	NA	TRBD2	TGTGCCAGTAGTGCCCCTAGCGGGGGCTCCTACGAGCAGTACTTC	CASSAPSGGSYEQYF
TRBV7-9	TRBJ1-2	few	TRBD1	TGTGCCAGCAGCGTGGGACAGATCTATGGCTACACCTTC	CASSVGQIYGYTF
TRBV2	TRBJ1-2	NA	TRBD1	TGTGCCAGCAGGTCCCTGACAGGGGGTGGCTACACCTTC	CASRSLTGGGYTF
TRBV7-2	TRBJ2-1	NA	TRBD2	TGTGCCAGCAGCTTAGCCTCCGGGACTAGCGGGAACAATGAGCAGTTCTTC	CASSLASGTSGNNEQFF
TRBV2	TRBJ1-4	NA	TRBD1	TGTGCCAGCAGTGGACAGGGGATAACTAATGAAAAACTGTTTTTT	CASSGQGITNEKLFF
TRBV7-8	TRBJ2-1	once	NA	TGTGCCAGCAGCTTAGAACAGGGAAATGAGCAGTTCTTC	CASSLEQGNEQFF
TRBV6-5	TRBJ2-7	NA	NA	TGTGCCAGCAGCGGTACGGACGAGCAGTACTTC	CASSGTDEQYF
TRBV7-9	TRBJ2-2	NA	TRBD1	TGTGCCAGCAGCTTAAGTTCGGTCGACAGGGGGCGTGTCGGGGAGCTGTTTTTT	CASSLSSVDRGRVGELFF
TRBV15	TRBJ2-3	NA	TRBD2	TGTGCCACCAGCCGGGGGGAAAGCACAGATACGCAGTATTTT	CATSRGESTDTQYF
TRBV5-1	TRBJ2-1	once	NA	TGCGCCAGCAGCTTGGGGGGGCTAGTCAATGAGCAGTTCTTC	CASSLGGLVNEQFF
TRBV5-4	TRBJ2-7	NA	TRBD2	TGTGCCAGCAGCTACGGCGGGACTAGCTACTACGAGCAGTACTTC	CASSYGGTSYYEQYF
TRBV28	TRBJ2-7	NA	TRBD1	TGTGCCAGCAGTCCCCAATTGGGACAGGGATACGAGCAGTACTTC	CASSPQLGQGYEQYF
TRBV11-1	TRBJ1-1	NA	NA	TGTGCCAGCAGCCGATCACAGTTTACTGAAGCTTTCTTT	CASSRSQFTEAFF
TRBV6-5	TRBJ1-1	NA	NA	TGTGCCAGCAGTTACCGGGCGACAGTCAGGAACACTGAAGCTTTCTTT	CASSYRATVRNTEAFF
TRBV6-1	TRBJ1-5	NA	NA	TGTGCCAGCAGTGAGATCGGTTTTGGCAATCAGCCCCAGCATTTT	CASSEIGFGNQPQHF
TRBV7-3	TRBJ2-3	NA	TRBD2	TGTGCCAGCAGCCGGACTAGCGCGCCAGATACGCAGTATTTT	CASSRTSAPDTQYF
TRBV5-4	TRBJ1-4	NA	NA	TGTGCCAGCAGCCCGAGGGGGGGAACTAATGAAAAACTGTTTTTT	CASSPRGGTNEKLFF
TRBV2	TRBJ1-3	NA	TRBD1	TGTGCCAGCAGGCGGGACAGCGAGCCTGGAAACACCATATATTTT	CASRRDSEPGNTIYF